This TCR beta chain was captured by sequencing in a study of PD-1 blockade in classical Hodgkin lymphoma. The data were produced by immunoSEQ multiplex PCR, yet TCRdb's version contains in-frame clones alone and is incomplete. The sample holds 45,000 to 55,000 clones; around 85% are singletons and the top ten take roughly 15%. Each patient's relapse followed autologous stem cell transplantation, and brentuximab vedotin exposure varied. Study results and caveats: The study found complete responders had baseline diversity similar to newly diagnosed patients.

The sample holds one count of this clone. The antigen is unknown. The specimen was peripheral blood mononuclear cells (PBMCs), collected at baseline. The receptor's source is a human donor with classical Hodgkin lymphoma.

This CDR3 reads CATKGRAGTDGELFF. In DNA form, the CDR3 reads TGTGCCACCAAAGGGAGGGCCGGAACGGACGGGGAGCTGTTTTTT. The genes are TRBV2 and TRBJ2-2; 7 bases align to TRBD2. From germline, CDR1 is SNHLY and CDR2 FYNNEI. The junction had 15 bases not matched to a gene; V was cut back by 10 bases and J by 7 bases. The CDR3 has 15 residues.